These 2 T cell receptor beta chains were sequenced from one sample in a study of T cell clonality in common variable immunodeficiency. The repertoire was sequenced with immunoSEQ multiplex PCR; TCRdb's copy has only in-frame clones and lacks some. The table lists 7,000 to 9,500 clones, with no singletons. Notes on the study in general: Common variable immunodeficiency TCR beta sequences reportedly had fewer deletions and N-nucleotide insertions.

Their cognate antigens are unknown. The sequenced material came from peripheral blood mononuclear cells. These receptors came from a human donor with common variable immunodeficiency.

This clone was seen ten or more times. The DNA ends 3 residues before the CDR3 does, and the rest of the CDR3 is filled in from the germline J gene. The chain uses TRBV2 and TRBJ2-1; 8 nucleotides agree with TRBD2. The CDR3 is 15 amino acids. Losses at the gene ends were 0 bases for V and 7 bases for J; bases not matched to a gene: 5. Germline V gene data show CDR1 as SNHLY and CDR2 as FYNNEI. The CDR3 loop reads CASSEARGGRNEQFF. CDR3 DNA, as far as it was read: TGTGCCAGCAGTGAAGCCCGCGGGGGGCGGAATGAG.

By share of the sample, this clone is medium-sized (0.01 to 0.1%). The read ends 3 residues early relative to the CDR3; the germline J gene fills the gap. The chain joins TRBV7-2 to TRBJ2-2; possible D gene TRBD1, 6 bases. This CDR3 comprises 13 residues. Trimming removed 8 bases at V and 6 bases at J, with 13 bases between. Germline CDR1 reads SGHTA; CDR2 reads FQGNSA. CDR3 sequence: CASQTGGAGELFF. The sequenced CDR3 bases are TGTGCCAGCCAGACAGGTGGGGCCGGGGAG.